The clone carrying this T cell receptor (beta chain) came up once. The sample is drawn from a study of long-term antiretroviral therapy in people with HIV. Runs used v3.0 of the immunoSEQ assay and were done at survey level. Profiled with immunoSEQ multiplex PCR; TCRdb holds only in-frame clones, not every one. The data contain about 27,000 clones, about 84% of them singletons. The sample in question was unsorted PBMCs, obtained 0.8 years before starting antiretroviral therapy. The clonotype originates from a man aged 18 to 30 with HIV.

The CDR3 nucleotides read TGTGCCAGCAGTTTAGGGTCAGGATGGTGGGGGGACAATGAGCAGTTCTTC. It codes for CASSLGSGWWGDNEQFF. The chain carries TRBV27 and TRBJ2-1, with D possibly TRBD2 on 6 matching bases. Deletions cut 2 bases from V and 5 bases from J, with 19 bases between. The CDR3 is 17 amino acids. CDR1 is MNHEY, CDR2 SMNVEV, per germline (reference sequence).